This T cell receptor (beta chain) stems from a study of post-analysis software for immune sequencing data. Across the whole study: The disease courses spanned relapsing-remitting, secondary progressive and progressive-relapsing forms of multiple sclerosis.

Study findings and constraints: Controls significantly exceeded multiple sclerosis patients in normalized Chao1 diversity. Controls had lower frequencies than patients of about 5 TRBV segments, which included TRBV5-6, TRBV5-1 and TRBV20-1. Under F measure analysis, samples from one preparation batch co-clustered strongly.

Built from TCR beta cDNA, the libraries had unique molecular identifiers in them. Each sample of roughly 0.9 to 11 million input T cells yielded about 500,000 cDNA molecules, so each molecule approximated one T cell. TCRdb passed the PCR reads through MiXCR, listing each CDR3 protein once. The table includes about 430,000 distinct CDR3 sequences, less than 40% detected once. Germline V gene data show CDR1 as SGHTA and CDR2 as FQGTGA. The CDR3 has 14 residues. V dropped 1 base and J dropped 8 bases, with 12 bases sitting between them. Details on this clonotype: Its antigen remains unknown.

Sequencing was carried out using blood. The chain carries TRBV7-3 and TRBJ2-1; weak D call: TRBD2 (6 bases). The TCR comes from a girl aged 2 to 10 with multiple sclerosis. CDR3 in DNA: TGTGCCAGCAGCTTAAGTGGGGGGTACCATGAGCAGTTCTTC. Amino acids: CASSLSGGYHEQFF.